Listed below are T cell receptor beta chains from one sample, sequenced in a study of long-term antiretroviral therapy in people with HIV. Method: immunoSEQ multiplex PCR; TCRdb's copy keeps in-frame clones and lacks some. The repertoire holds about 21,000 clones, with less than 80% as singletons. The starting material was unsorted PBMCs, obtained 4.1 years after starting antiretroviral therapy. Receptors were obtained from a woman aged 40 to 49 with HIV. Both conserved end residues are part of each CDR3. The D gene is left open where the match is weak.

- | TRBJ2-3 | TRBV7-9 | CASRAVRVSTDTQYF
- | TRBJ1-2 | TRBV18 | CASSPQNGGGYTF
- | TRBJ1-5 | TRBV4-3 | CASSQTAGIQPQHF
- | TRBJ2-6 | TRBV4-1 | CASSQEYGAFSGANVLTF
- | TRBJ1-1 | TRBV6-5 | CASSYSGREAFF
TRBD1 | TRBJ1-4 | TRBV9 | CASGKTGGHEKLFF
TRBD1 | TRBJ1-6 | TRBV6-5 | CASSYGDSNSPLHF
- | TRBJ1-3 | TRBV7-7 | CASAADLGNTIYF
- | TRBJ2-5 | TRBV7-2 | CASSLPRETQYF
- | TRBJ1-2 | TRBV14 | CASRFGGSGYTF
TRBD2 | TRBJ2-3 | TRBV5-1 | CASSLIAGDSTDTQYF
- | TRBJ1-2 | TRBV28 | CASSYTRVYGYTF
- | TRBJ1-2 | TRBV2 | CASNGNYGYTF
- | TRBJ1-1 | TRBV5-4 | CASSLEGWLTEAFF
- | TRBJ2-1 | TRBV5-8 | CASSHYMGYEQFF
TRBD1 | TRBJ2-1 | TRBV5-1 | CASSLVDRVYNEQFF
- | TRBJ1-1 | TRBV6-6 | CASTPKLVGTEAFF
- | TRBJ1-1 | TRBV6-1 | CASSGGTGRRAFF
- | TRBJ2-3 | TRBV7-9 | CASSFMGNTDTQYF
TRBD1 | TRBJ1-6 | TRBV9 | CASSPWDSYNSPLHF
- | TRBJ2-7 | TRBV11-3 | CASSAGTIHEQYF
- | TRBJ1-2 | TRBV7-2 | CASSLSFGIGQHYGYTF
- | TRBJ2-1 | TRBV6-5 | CASSSQGPFYNEQFF
TRBD2 | TRBJ2-3 | TRBV7-2 | CASSSSGRAEDTQYF
- | TRBJ1-4 | TRBV21-1 | CASSKVCGAGEKLFF
- | TRBJ2-5 | TRBV5-4 | CASSLEEGLVEETQYF
TRBD2 | TRBJ2-1 | TRBV7-8 | CASSLAWGGNEQFF
- | TRBJ1-1 | TRBV25-1 | CASTSTPLGSEAFF
- | TRBJ1-1 | TRBV4-1 | CASSQERGVTEAFF
- | TRBJ1-1 | TRBV7-8 | CASSLLGGAFF
- | TRBJ2-3 | TRBV5-1 | CASSPNFGGGTDTQYF
- | TRBJ2-7 | TRBV10-2 | CASSESKSAGPYEQYF
- | TRBJ1-1 | TRBV7-2 | CASSLDQGKAFF
- | TRBJ1-3 | TRBV18 | CASSPEGQRGNTIYF
- | TRBJ2-7 | TRBV5-1 | CASSLGGTQTYEQYF
- | TRBJ1-1 | TRBV5-5 | CASSLGGTNTEAFF
TRBD2 | TRBJ2-5 | TRBV9 | CASSVRLAEETQYF
TRBD1 | TRBJ1-1 | TRBV7-8 | CASSSTGLTEAFF
- | TRBJ2-2 | TRBV5-1 | CASSLNTGELFF
TRBD2 | TRBJ2-4 | TRBV27 | CASRASGGTIQYF
TRBD1 | TRBJ2-7 | TRBV11-2 | CASSSGTDYEQYF
- | TRBJ1-5 | TRBV6-5 | CASGESEPQHF
- | TRBJ2-7 | TRBV30 | CAWSAGRGPYEQYF
TRBD1 | TRBJ2-2 | TRBV5-6 | CASSTLTGGATGELFF
- | TRBJ1-1 | TRBV10-3 | CAIRRQDTEAFF
- | TRBJ2-4 | TRBV25-1 | CASSESGAKNIQYF
- | TRBJ2-6 | TRBV4-1 | CASSQGSLGSGANVLTF
- | TRBJ2-1 | TRBV7-2 | CASSAGQAEYNEQFF
TRBD1 | TRBJ1-5 | TRBV19 | CASSQTTGFFNQPQHF
TRBD2 | TRBJ2-2 | TRBV11-2 | CASSLEPASGRVGNTGELFF
- | TRBJ1-6 | TRBV5-4 | CASSLGGGNSPLHF
TRBD2 | TRBJ2-2 | TRBV10-2 | CASTKGLAGTGELFF
- | TRBJ2-7 | TRBV11-3 | CASSSRDPRSSYEQYF
- | TRBJ2-7 | TRBV19 | CASSISGTNYEQYF
- | TRBJ1-1 | TRBV30 | CAWTQWGGTEAFF